Following are 24 T cell receptor beta chains from one sample sequenced in a study of shared clonotypes between healthy human individuals. Profiling relied on immunoSEQ multiplex PCR, and the TCRdb table lists in-frame clones only, not all of them. The profile shows about 2 million clones, over 85% of them singletons. Material: naive CD4+ T cells sorted from blood. Regarding subset: CD45RA+ positively selected. The receptors derive from a man aged 18 to 30 in good health.

The V and J genes are TRBV27 and TRBJ2-7; tentative D call: TRBD1 (6 bases). Trimming left V 2 bases short and J 5 bases short, with 16 bases between. Per the germline V gene, CDR1 is MNHEY and CDR2 is SMNVEV (reference sequence). The CDR3 is 15 residues long. CDR3 amino acids: CASSLEGQQRHEQYF. Written as DNA, the CDR3 is TGTGCCAGCAGTTTAGAGGGACAACAACGACACGAGCAGTACTTC.

The J gene is TRBJ2-7, the V gene TRBV10-2; D uncertain. The length of the CDR3 is 13 residues. V was cut by 2 bases and J by 3 bases, with 8 bases left in between. Germline CDR1 WSHSY, CDR2 SAAADI. This chain's CDR3 is CASSEMGLYEQYF. The CDR3 DNA sequence: TGCGCCAGCAGTGAGATGGGCCTCTACGAGCAGTACTTC.

As concerns this clone: This may stem from a read error, because a much larger clone lies one nucleotide away. V gene TRBV10-2 combines with J gene TRBJ2-7; 14 bases are a match to TRBD2. The CDR3 extends over 15 amino acids. Germline values: CDR1 WSHSY, CDR2 SAAADI. V lost 6 bases to trimming and J lost 0 bases; unmatched junction nucleotides: 1. Written as DNA, the CDR3 is TGCGCCAGCAGCGGGACTAGCGGGAGCTCCTACGAGCAGTACTTC. This codes for CASSGTSGSSYEQYF.

The chain carries TRBV30 and TRBJ2-5, with D hard to call. The V end lost 1 base, the J end lost 1 base, and 4 bases lay between the germline ends. Per the germline V gene, CDR1 is GTSNPN and CDR2 is SVGIG (reference sequence). This CDR3 is built from 12 residues. The chain's CDR3 is CAWSAPQETQYF. The CDR3 region has the DNA TGTGCCTGGAGTGCGCCCCAAGAGACCCAGTACTTC.

V gene TRBV18 combines with J gene TRBJ1-1; tentatively, D is TRBD1 (6 bases). V lost 2 bases to trimming and J lost 3 bases, with 10 bases between them. There are 14 residues in the CDR3. CDR1 is KGHSH, CDR2 LQKENI, per germline. The DNA of the CDR3 is TGTGCCAGCTCACCAACAGGGAAGGACACTGAAGCTTTCTTT. It yields the protein CASSPTGKDTEAFF.

In its sample, this clone was seen once. This sequence joins TRBV5-6 and TRBJ2-2, with D perhaps TRBD1 (6 bases). V gave up 0 bases and J gave up 2 bases, with 8 bases separating them. Per germline, CDR1 SGHDT and CDR2 YYEEEE. CDR3 length: 15 residues. DNA for the CDR3: TGTGCCAGCAGCTTGGTGGGACACAACACCGGGGAGCTGTTTTTT. This gives the protein CASSLVGHNTGELFF.

The gene calls are TRBV14 and TRBJ1-1; no reliable D call. This CDR3 has 15 residues. Germline CDR1 and CDR2: SGHDN and FVKESK. The germline V and J ends were trimmed by 1 base and 4 bases, with 13 bases remaining between them. The CDR3: CASSQGPKIGTEAFF. For the CDR3, the DNA is TGTGCCAGCAGCCAAGGACCCAAAATCGGCACTGAAGCTTTCTTT.

This clone was found a few times. This chain connects TRBV6-5 to TRBJ1-4; 9 positions match TRBD1. CDR3 size: 16 residues. Germline CDR1 MNHEY, CDR2 SVGAGI. V shed 0 bases and J 4 bases; nucleotides not matched to a gene: 3. In nucleotides, the CDR3 is TGTGCCAGCAGTTACTCCGGGACAGGGCTTAATGAAAAACTGTTTTTT. This codes for CASSYSGTGLNEKLFF.

The rearrangement links TRBV6-5 to TRBJ2-4, with TRBD1 matching 8 bases. Germline values: CDR1 MNHEY, CDR2 SVGAGI. The CDR3 spans 15 residues. V dropped 5 bases and J dropped 5; count of bases not matched to a gene: 8. CDR3 sequence (DNA): TGTGCCAGCAGTACCCGACAGGGGTTGGAAAACATTCAGTACTTC. Residues: CASSTRQGLENIQYF.

Remarks on this clone: This CDR3 is also generated by other DNA sequences in the sample. The chain is built from TRBV2 and TRBJ2-7; D unclear. Germline V gene sequence: CDR1 SNHLY, CDR2 FYNNEI. Between the trimmed V and J ends, which lost 6 bases and 0 bases, there was a span of 9 bases. The length of the CDR3 is 13 residues. The CDR3 sequence: CASSADTSYEQYF. CDR3 coding DNA: TGTGCCAGCAGCGCAGACACCTCCTACGAGCAGTACTTC. Filled out from reference TRBV2 and TRBJ2-7, the complete variable domain reads EPEVTQTPSHQVTQMGQEVILRCVPISNHLYFYWYRQILGQKVEFLVSFYNNEISEKSEIFDDQFSVERPDGSNFTLKIRSTKLEDSAMYFCASSADTSYEQYFGPGTRLTVT.

The genes are TRBV6-5 and TRBJ1-2; 9 bases map to TRBD1. Trimming at V came to 5 bases and at J to 4 bases, leaving 8 bases not matched to a gene. The CDR3 covers 15 residues. The germline CDR1 and CDR2 sequences are MNHEY and SVGAGI. Here the CDR3 DNA reads TGTGCCAGCAGTCACGGGGGGACAGGGCCCTATGGCTACACCTTC. Its translation: CASSHGGTGPYGYTF.

This chain uses TRBV19 with TRBJ1-5; D ambiguous. Trimming pared 4 bases from V and 4 bases from J, leaving 11 bases between. The CDR3 is 14 residues long. CDR1 is LNHDA, CDR2 SQIVND, per germline (reference sequence). The CDR3 DNA is TGTGCCAGTAGTAAAGAGAGGGCGAATCAGCCCCAGCATTTT. Its protein is CASSKERANQPQHF.

The J gene is TRBJ2-3, the V gene TRBV19, with a tentative D call TRBD2 (5 bases). Trimming cost V 5 bases and J 1 base, with 16 bases left between them. The germline CDR1 and CDR2 sequences are LNHDA and SQIVND (reference sequence). CDR3 length: 16 amino acids. Here the CDR3 reads CASSPRGIIRTDTQYF. In DNA, the CDR3 is TGTGCCAGTAGTCCACGGGGAATCATTCGCACAGATACGCAGTATTTT.

The chain employs TRBV11-3 and TRBJ2-7; 7 positions match TRBD1. Looked up from germline, CDR1 is SGHNT and CDR2 is YENEEA. The CDR3 sequence is 13 residues long. Trimming removed 4 bases from V and 4 bases from J; junction bases left unmatched: 4. The CDR3 sequence: CASSSGDSYEQYF. CDR3 sequence (DNA): TGTGCCAGCAGCTCTGGGGACAGTTACGAGCAGTACTTC.

This clone was counted between two and nine times. The chain links TRBV7-9 to TRBJ1-6; D unclear. The V end was cut by 1 base, the J end by 3 bases, with 1 base between. Looked up from germline, CDR1 is SEHNR and CDR2 is FQNEAQ (reference sequence). CDR3 length: 13 residues. The CDR3 loop reads CASSLVYNSPLHF. The CDR3 DNA reads TGTGCCAGCAGCTTAGTCTATAATTCACCCCTCCACTTT.

V is TRBV28 and J is TRBJ2-2; possible D gene TRBD2, 5 bases. There are 16 residues in the CDR3. V was cut by 2 bases and J by 0 bases, with 10 bases left in between. Germline V gene sequence: CDR1 MDHEN, CDR2 SYDVKM. In DNA form, the CDR3 reads TGTGCCAGCAGTTTAGGCCGGGGTTCGAACACCGGGGAGCTGTTTTTT. Translated, it gives CASSLGRGSNTGELFF.

A single count supports this clone. The chain uses TRBV2 and TRBJ2-7, with TRBD1 matching over 9 bases. V shed 6 bases, J shed 0 bases, and the junction held 3 bases outside the gene matches. CDR3 size: 14 residues. CDR1 and CDR2 (germline): SNHLY, FYNNEI. DNA of the CDR3: TGTGCCAGCAGGAAACAGGGGGCCTCCTACGAGCAGTACTTC. Amino acids: CASRKQGASYEQYF.

This clone was observed once. This CDR3 is also generated by other DNA sequences in the sample. This sequence joins TRBV18 and TRBJ1-1; D is possibly TRBD1 (5 bases). V dropped 1 base and J dropped 3 bases, with 9 bases sitting between them. Germline CDR1 KGHSH, CDR2 LQKENI. The CDR3 is made up of 14 amino acids. CDR3 region: CASSPQGRDTEAFF. As DNA, the CDR3 is TGTGCCAGCTCACCACAGGGCAGGGACACTGAAGCTTTCTTT. The full variable domain, in which reference TRBV18 and TRBJ1-1 provide the parts outside the CDR3, is NAGVMQNPRHLVRRRGQEARLRCSPMKGHSHVYWYRQLPEEGLKFMVYLQKENIIDESGMPKERFSAEFPKEGPSILRIQQVVRGDSAAYFCASSPQGRDTEAFFGQGTRLTVV.

The V and J genes are TRBV7-2 and TRBJ1-4; 8 nucleotides align to TRBD1. CDR3 length equals 15 residues. Trimming took 3 bases from V and 4 from J; bases not matched to a gene: 4. Germline V CDR1 and CDR2: SGHTA, FQGNSA. The DNA of the CDR3 is TGTGCCAGCAGCTTGCAGACAGGGGTTAATGAAAAACTGTTTTTT. It yields the protein CASSLQTGVNEKLFF.

V gene TRBV9 combines with J gene TRBJ2-7, with D possibly being TRBD2 (6 bases). CDR1 and CDR2 (germline): SGDLS, YYNGEE. The V gene lost 4 bases and the J gene lost 0 bases, with 17 bases spanning the gap. This CDR3 has 16 amino acids. The CDR3 loop is CASSPRGDPISYEQYF. As DNA, the CDR3 is TGTGCCAGCAGCCCCCGCGGGGATCCGATCTCCTACGAGCAGTACTTC. The whole variable domain, filled in from reference TRBV9 and TRBJ2-7, reads DSGVTQTPKHLITATGQRVTLRCSPRSGDLSVYWYQQSLDQGLQFLIQYYNGEERAKGNILERFSAQQFPDLHSELNLSSLELGDSALYFCASSPRGDPISYEQYFGPGTRLTVT.

V usage is TRBV7-9 and J usage is TRBJ2-7; perhaps TRBD2 as D (7 bases). The V and J ends lost 1 base and 2 bases respectively, with 15 bases between them. The CDR3 runs 16 residues. CDR1 is SEHNR, CDR2 FQNEAQ, per germline (reference sequence). The CDR3 nucleotides are TGTGCCAGCAGCTTAGTACTCGCGGGGGACACCTACGAGCAGTACTTC. It specifies CASSLVLAGDTYEQYF.

To note about this clone: The sample contains more than one DNA sequence encoding this CDR3. V usage is TRBV10-3 and J usage is TRBJ1-6; D is ambiguous. Per the germline V gene, CDR1 is ENHRY and CDR2 is SYGVKD. The CDR3 consists of 12 residues. The germline V and J ends were trimmed by 6 bases and 7 bases, with 7 bases remaining between them. CDR3 sequence (DNA): TGTGCCATCAGGGACGGGAATTCACCCCTCCACTTT. This codes for CAIRDGNSPLHF.

This clone came up once. The V and J genes are TRBV11-2 and TRBJ2-7, with a weak D call TRBD2 (6 bases). V was shortened by 0 bases and J by 6 bases, with 15 bases between the two germline ends. The CDR3 is made up of 15 amino acids. Germline V CDR1 and CDR2: SGHAT, FQNNGV. The CDR3 DNA sequence: TGTGCCAGCAGCTTAGAGTTCGGGGGACGCGCCGAGCAGTACTTC. Encoded protein: CASSLEFGGRAEQYF.

This chain links TRBV2 with TRBJ1-5, with D maybe TRBD1 (5 bases). The germline V and J ends were trimmed by 7 bases and 2 bases, with 9 bases remaining between them. Germline values: CDR1 SNHLY, CDR2 FYNNEI. The CDR3 is 13 amino acids. The CDR3 bases are TGTGCCAGCAATAGGGGAGGCAATCAGCCCCAGCATTTT. Translation: CASNRGGNQPQHF.